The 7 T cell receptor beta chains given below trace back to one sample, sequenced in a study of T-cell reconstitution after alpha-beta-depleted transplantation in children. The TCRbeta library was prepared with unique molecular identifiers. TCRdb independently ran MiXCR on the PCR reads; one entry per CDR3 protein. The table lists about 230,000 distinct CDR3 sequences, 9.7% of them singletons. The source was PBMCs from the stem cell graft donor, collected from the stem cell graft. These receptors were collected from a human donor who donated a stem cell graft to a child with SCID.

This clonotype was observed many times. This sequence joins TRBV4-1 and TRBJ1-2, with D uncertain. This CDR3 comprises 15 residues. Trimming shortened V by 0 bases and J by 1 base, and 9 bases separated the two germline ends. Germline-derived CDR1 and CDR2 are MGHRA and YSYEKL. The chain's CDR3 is CASSQDQARNYGYTF. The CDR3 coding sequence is TGCGCCAGCAGCCAAGATCAAGCACGTAACTATGGCTACACCTTC.

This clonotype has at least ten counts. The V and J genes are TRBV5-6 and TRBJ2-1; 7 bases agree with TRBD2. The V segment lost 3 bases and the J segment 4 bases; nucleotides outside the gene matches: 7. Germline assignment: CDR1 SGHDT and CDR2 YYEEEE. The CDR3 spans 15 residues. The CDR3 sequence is CASSWGGVVYNEQFF. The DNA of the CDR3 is TGTGCCAGCAGCTGGGGGGGGGTAGTTTACAATGAGCAGTTCTTC.

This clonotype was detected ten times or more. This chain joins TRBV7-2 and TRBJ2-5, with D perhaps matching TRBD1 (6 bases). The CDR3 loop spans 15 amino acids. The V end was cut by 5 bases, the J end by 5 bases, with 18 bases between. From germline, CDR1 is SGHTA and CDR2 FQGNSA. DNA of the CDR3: TGTGCCAGCAGCCCAAGGTTGGTGGGGGCGGAGACCCAGTACTTC. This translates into CASSPRLVGAETQYF.

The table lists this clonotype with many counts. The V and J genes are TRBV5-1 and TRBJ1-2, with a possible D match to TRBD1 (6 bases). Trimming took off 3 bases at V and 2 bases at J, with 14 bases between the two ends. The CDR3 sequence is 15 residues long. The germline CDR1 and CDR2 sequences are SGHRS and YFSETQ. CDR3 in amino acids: CASSSGTSSNYGYTF. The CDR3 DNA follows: TGCGCCAGCAGCTCGGGGACATCCTCGAACTATGGCTACACCTTC. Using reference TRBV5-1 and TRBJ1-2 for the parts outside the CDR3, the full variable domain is KAGVTQTPRYLIKTRGQQVTLSCSPISGHRSVSWYQQTPGQGLQFLFEYFSETQRNKGNFPGRFSGRQFSNSRSEMNVSTLELGDSALYLCASSSGTSSNYGYTFGSGTRLTVV.

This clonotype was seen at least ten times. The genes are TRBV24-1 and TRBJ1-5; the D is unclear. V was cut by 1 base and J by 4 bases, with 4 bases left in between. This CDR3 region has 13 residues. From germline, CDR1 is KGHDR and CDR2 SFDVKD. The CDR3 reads CATSDFGNQPQHF. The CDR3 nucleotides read TGTGCCACCAGTGATTTTGGAAATCAGCCCCAGCATTTT.

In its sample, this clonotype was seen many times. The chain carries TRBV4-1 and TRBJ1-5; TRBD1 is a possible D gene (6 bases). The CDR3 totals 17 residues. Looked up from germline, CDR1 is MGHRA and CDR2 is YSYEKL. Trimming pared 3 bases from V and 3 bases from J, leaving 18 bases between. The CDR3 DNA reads TGCGCCAGCAGCCAGGCGGGACTGCAGGGGCCCAATCAGCCCCAGCATTTT. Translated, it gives CASSQAGLQGPNQPQHF.

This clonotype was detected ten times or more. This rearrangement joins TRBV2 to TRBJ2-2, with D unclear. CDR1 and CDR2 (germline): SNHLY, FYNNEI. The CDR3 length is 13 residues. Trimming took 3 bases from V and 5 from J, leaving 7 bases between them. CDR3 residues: CASSDQLTGELFF. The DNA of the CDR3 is TGTGCCAGCAGTGATCAGTTGACCGGGGAGCTGTTTTTT.